This T cell receptor beta chain was profiled in a study of T cell responses to AZD1222 COVID-19 vaccine. Using immunoSEQ multiplex PCR, the repertoire was profiled, and TCRdb retains in-frame clones only, with some absent. The sample holds about 150,000 clones, roughly nine tenths seen once. Findings and limits, study-wide: Spike-specific TCRs gained breadth and depth after people received two AZD1222 doses.

Analysis merged second doses at about 4 or about 12 weeks. The CDR3 is 13 residues long. Germline V CDR1 and CDR2: MDHEN, SYDVKM. Deletions cut 4 bases from V and 7 bases from J, with 10 bases between. As for this clone: Its antigen is currently unknown.

V usage is TRBV28 and J usage is TRBJ2-2; D might be TRBD1 (5 bases). The origin of this receptor is an adult who received the AZD1222 COVID-19 vaccine. Material: peripheral blood, obtained 28 days after the second AZD1222 dose. In nucleotides, the CDR3 is TGTGCCAGCAGTTATGTGGGGCTCGGGGAGCTGTTTTTT. Encoded protein: CASSYVGLGELFF.